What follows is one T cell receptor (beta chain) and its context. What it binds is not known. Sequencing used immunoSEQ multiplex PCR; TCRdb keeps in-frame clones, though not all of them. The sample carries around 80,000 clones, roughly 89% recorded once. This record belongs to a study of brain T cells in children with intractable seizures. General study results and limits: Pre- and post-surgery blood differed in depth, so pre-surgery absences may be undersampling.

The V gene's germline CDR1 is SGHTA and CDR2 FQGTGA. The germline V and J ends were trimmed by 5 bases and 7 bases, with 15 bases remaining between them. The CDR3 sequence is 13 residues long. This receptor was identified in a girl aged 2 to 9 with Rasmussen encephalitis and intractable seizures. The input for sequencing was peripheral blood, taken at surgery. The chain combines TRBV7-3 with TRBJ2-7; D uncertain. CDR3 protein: CASSLEALAEQYF. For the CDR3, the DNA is TGTGCCAGCAGCCTCGAGGCGTTGGCGGAGCAGTACTTC. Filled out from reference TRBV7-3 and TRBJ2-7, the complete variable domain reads GAGVSQTPSNKVTEKGKYVELRCDPISGHTALYWYRQSLGQGPEFLIYFQGTGAADDSGLPNDRFFAVRPEGSVSTLKIQRTERGDSAVYLCASSLEALAEQYFGPGTRLTVT.